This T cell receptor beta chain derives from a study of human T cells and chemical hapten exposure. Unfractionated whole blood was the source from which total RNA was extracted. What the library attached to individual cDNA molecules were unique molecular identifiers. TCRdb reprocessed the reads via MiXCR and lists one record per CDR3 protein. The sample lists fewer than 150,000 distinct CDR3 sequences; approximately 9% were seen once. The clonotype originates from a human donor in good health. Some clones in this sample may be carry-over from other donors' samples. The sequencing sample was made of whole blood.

The DNA for the CDR3 is TGTGCCAGCAGCCAAGACCTGGGGCAGGGGGGTGAAAAACTGTTTTTT. As protein: CASSQDLGQGGEKLFF. The V call is TRBV3-1, the J call TRBJ1-4; TRBD1 agrees at 7 bases. CDR1 and CDR2 (germline): LGHDT, YNNKEL (reference sequence). The CDR3 length is 16 residues. Trimming removed 0 bases from V and 7 bases from J; junction bases left unmatched: 8.